Sequencing of this TCR beta chain was carried out in a study of T cells in women clearing cervical HPV infection. This CDR3 has 14 amino acids. Looked up from germline, CDR1 is ENHRY and CDR2 is SYGVKD. V shed 6 bases and J 3 bases; nucleotides not matched to a gene: 5. Assay used: immunoSEQ multiplex PCR; TCRdb lists only in-frame clones, some missing. This sample's clone table lists 35,000 to 50,000 clones. HPV was found by MY09/MY11 PCR and dot-blot genotyping. On this clone: The read terminates 3 residues before the CDR3 end, so the remaining end is supplied by the germline J gene.

The chain has TRBV10-3 and TRBJ1-2; 9 nucleotides align to TRBD1. The sample comprised blood buffy coat. The receptor was isolated from a woman aged 18 to 75 with a cervical HPV16 infection that either progressed to CIN3+ or cleared (not recorded which). Partial CDR3 DNA: TGTGCCATCAGGTCCGGGACAGGGTACTATGGC. Translating it yields CAIRSGTGYYG. The whole CDR3 sequence is CAIRSGTGYYGYTF.